Each of the 20 T cell receptor beta chains below was sequenced from the same sample in a study of spatial heterogeneity in lung cancer. Time point defined: sample taken at primary tumor resection. Whole RNA was taken from tumor, nontumor lung or frozen PBMC; it was then sequenced unsorted. TCRdb used MiXCR to reprocess the 5' RACE reads, holding one entry per CDR3 protein. Seen here are 15,000 to 20,000 distinct CDR3 sequences, around 19% observed once, and the top ten hold around 15%. Sequences were derived from PBMCs, sampled at surgery. The origin of the receptors is a male donor with early-stage non-small cell lung cancer.

V and J are TRBV7-9 and TRBJ2-5; unclear D gene. Germline V gene data show CDR1 as SEHNR and CDR2 as FQNEAQ (reference sequence). This CDR3 has 13 residues. The ends were cut back, 0 bases at V and 5 bases at J, with 7 bases in the middle. CDR3 nucleotide sequence: TGTGCCAGCAGCTTAGCGCATCCCGAGACCCAGTACTTC. It encodes CASSLAHPETQYF.

The rearrangement links TRBV18 to TRBJ2-7; TRBD2 aligns across 9 bases. Germline V gives CDR1 KGHSH, CDR2 LQKENI. Germline trimming cut 6 bases from V and 1 base from J; bases unmatched to any gene: 7. This CDR3 contains 15 residues. The CDR3 nucleotides read TGTGCCAGCTCGGCTAGCGGGGTGTTATCCTACGAGCAGTACTTC. Amino acid sequence: CASSASGVLSYEQYF.

Many counts were recorded for this clonotype. The chain employs TRBV12-3 or TRBV12-4 and TRBJ1-1, with a possible D match to TRBD1 (6 bases). This CDR3 region has 15 residues. Deletions cut 1 base from V and 0 bases from J, with 9 bases between. The CDR3 loop is CASSLGDNMNTEAFF. The CDR3 DNA follows: TGTGCCAGCAGTTTAGGGGACAACATGAACACTGAAGCTTTCTTT.

The genes are TRBV30 and TRBJ2-7, with D uncertain. This CDR3 comprises 12 residues. Germline assignment: CDR1 GTSNPN and CDR2 SVGIG (reference sequence). V dropped 0 bases and J dropped 3 bases, with 6 bases sitting between them. The CDR3 reads CAWSVRLYEQYF. CDR3 DNA: TGTGCCTGGAGTGTACGCCTCTACGAGCAGTACTTC.

In this sample, this clonotype turned up a few times. The rearrangement links TRBV20-1 to TRBJ2-7; D is undetermined. V lost 4 bases, J lost 2 bases, and 15 bases lay in between. The germline V gene has CDR1 DFQATT and CDR2 SNEGSKA (reference sequence). The CDR3 extends over 14 amino acids. The CDR3 here is CSATETLATYEQYF. DNA of the CDR3: TGCAGTGCTACCGAGACACTTGCAACCTACGAGCAGTACTTC.

The chain couples TRBV5-6 to TRBJ2-1; 8 bases fit TRBD1. From germline, CDR1 is SGHDT and CDR2 YYEEEE. The CDR3 runs 14 residues. V gave up 4 bases and J gave up 7 bases; unmatched junction bases: 7. The CDR3 DNA reads as TGTGCCAGCAGCAGGGACAGGTTTAAGAATGAGCAGTTCTTC. As protein: CASSRDRFKNEQFF.

The rearrangement uses TRBV11-3 and TRBJ2-5; D might be TRBD2 (5 bases). Deletions cut 5 bases from V and 3 bases from J, with 10 bases between. CDR1 is SGHNT and CDR2 is YENEEA in the germline V gene. This CDR3 spans 13 amino acids. This CDR3 reads CASSKREKETQYF. CDR3 coding DNA: TGTGCCAGCAGCAAAAGGGAGAAAGAGACCCAGTACTTC.

The chain joins TRBV3-1 to TRBJ1-5, with D tentatively TRBD1 (5 bases). This CDR3 comprises 14 residues. The germline V gene has CDR1 LGHDT and CDR2 YNNKEL (reference sequence). The V end lost 1 base, the J end lost 1 base, and 5 bases lay between the germline ends. CDR3 region: CASSQAGSNQPQHF. CDR3 DNA: TGTGCCAGCAGCCAAGCAGGGAGCAATCAGCCCCAGCATTTT.

This chain connects TRBV20-1 to TRBJ2-3; no firm D call. The CDR3 totals 12 residues. CDR1 is DFQATT and CDR2 is SNEGSKA in the germline V gene (reference sequence). Trimming removed 6 bases from V and 4 bases from J, with 11 bases in between. CDR3 DNA sequence: TGCAGTGCGCGGTTGGTAGCAGATACGCAGTATTTT. Protein: CSARLVADTQYF.

CDR3 residues: CASSLSSGHTGELFF. In DNA form, the CDR3 reads TGTGCCAGTAGTCTTTCTAGCGGACACACCGGGGAGCTGTTTTTT. The chain joins TRBV19 to TRBJ2-2; 7 bases agree with TRBD2. The V and J ends lost 5 bases and 3 bases, in that order; junction bases with no gene match: 6. CDR3 length: 15 amino acids. From germline, CDR1 is LNHDA and CDR2 SQIVND (reference sequence).

This clonotype was detected many times. The chain carries TRBV12-3 or TRBV12-4 and TRBJ1-3, with 7 bases identical to TRBD1. J gave up 0 bases and V 6 bases, and 2 bases lay outside the gene matches. CDR3 length: 14 amino acids. The CDR3 reads CASRGTASGNTIYF. The DNA for the CDR3 is TGTGCCAGCAGGGGGACAGCCTCTGGAAACACCATATATTTT.

The rearrangement joins TRBV19 to TRBJ2-5; 8 bases align to TRBD2. The V gene's germline CDR1 is LNHDA and CDR2 SQIVND (reference sequence). The V gene end was trimmed by 5 bases and the J gene end by 3 bases; junction bases not matched to a gene: 5. The CDR3 consists of 14 residues. The CDR3: CASSPRGGEETQYF. CDR3 coding DNA: TGTGCCAGTAGTCCCCGGGGGGGAGAAGAGACCCAGTACTTC.

Many counts were recorded for this clonotype. V usage is TRBV6-5 and J usage is TRBJ1-2; 9 positions match TRBD1. V was clipped by 7 bases and J by 3 bases; unmatched bases: 9. Germline V gene lookup returns CDR1 MNHEY and CDR2 SVGAGI. The CDR3 runs 15 residues. In DNA form, the CDR3 reads TGTGCCAGCAAACAGGGGGCATGGATGGACTATGGCTACACCTTC. This encodes CASKQGAWMDYGYTF.

In regard to this clonotype: The junction differs from germline at one of its ends, possibly a read error. The rearrangement links TRBV7-2 to TRBJ2-5; possible D gene TRBD2, 5 bases. The germline gives CDR1 SGHTA, CDR2 FQGNSA. The CDR3 sequence is 14 residues long. CDR3: CAGSFGAAQETQYF. DNA of the CDR3: TGTGCCGGCAGCTTTGGAGCGGCCCAAGAGACCCAGTACTTC.

The CDR3 coding sequence is TGTGCCAGCAGCTTAGAGGTAGCCAATCAGCCCCAGCATTTT. Translating gives CASSLEVANQPQHF. The chain joins TRBV7-9 to TRBJ1-5; D is unresolved. The V end was cut by 1 base, the J end by 3 bases, with 7 bases between. The germline V gene encodes CDR1 SEHNR and CDR2 FQNEAQ (reference sequence). The CDR3 is 14 amino acids.

This chain links TRBV11-2 with TRBJ2-1; D is possibly TRBD1 or TRBD2 (8 bases each). Per the germline V gene, CDR1 is SGHAT and CDR2 is FQNNGV. The CDR3 covers 16 residues. V was pared by 5 bases and J by 0 bases, with 14 bases between. For the CDR3, the DNA is TGTGCCAGCAGCAGGACAGGGACTAGCTCCTACAATGAGCAGTTCTTC. This codes for CASSRTGTSSYNEQFF.

This clonotype was seen more than once but under ten times. V usage is TRBV28 and J usage is TRBJ2-1, with TRBD2 as a possible D gene (5 bases). The CDR3 covers 14 residues. V was pared by 5 bases and J by 3 bases, with 11 bases between. CDR1 is MDHEN, CDR2 SYDVKM, per germline. CDR3 sequence: CASSPGIFYNEQFF. As DNA, the CDR3 is TGTGCCAGCAGTCCGGGGATTTTCTACAATGAGCAGTTCTTC.

The V gene is TRBV7-3, the J gene TRBJ2-3; 10 bases map to TRBD1. There are 14 residues in the CDR3. The trim removed 1 base at V and 5 bases at J, leaving 0 bases unmatched. Germline CDR1 SGHTA, CDR2 FQGTGA. CDR3 coding DNA: TGTGCCAGCAGCTTAAGGGACAGGGGAGATACGCAGTATTTT. Translation: CASSLRDRGDTQYF.

This clonotype showed up just a few times. The J gene is TRBJ2-7, the V gene TRBV5-1; D is undetermined. V was pared by 3 bases and J by 2 bases, with 9 bases between. This CDR3 spans 13 amino acids. CDR1 is SGHRS and CDR2 is YFSETQ in the germline V gene. Here the CDR3 reads CASSSPTAYEQYF. For the CDR3, the DNA is TGCGCCAGCAGCTCACCGACGGCCTACGAGCAGTACTTC.

This clonotype was counted at least ten times. This rearrangement joins TRBV20-1 to TRBJ2-7; 7 positions agree with TRBD1. With V trimmed by 0 bases and J by 1 base, 3 bases remained unmatched. This CDR3 spans 14 amino acids. Germline V CDR1 and CDR2: DFQATT, SNEGSKA (reference sequence). Here the CDR3 DNA reads TGCAGTGCTAGAGATCCACAGGGGTCCTACGAGCAGTACTTC. Residues: CSARDPQGSYEQYF.